This T cell receptor beta chain was found in a study of blood T cells in healthy people across ages. V lost 0 bases, J lost 7 bases, and 13 bases lay in between. The CDR3 totals 15 residues. Germline CDR1 and CDR2: LGHNA and YSLEER. Roughly 10 milliliters of peripheral blood were drawn from each donor into EDTA-treated tubes. Primers used in a second PCR of roughly 6 to 12 cycles were a sample-barcoded 5' primer and a J-beta primer mix. TCRdb recomputed calls from the 5' RACE reads with MiXCR, one row per CDR3 protein. Of about 1.8 million distinct CDR3 sequences listed, about 49% are singletons. Sequenced input: blood. The sequence was collected from a woman aged 40 to 50 in good health. V gene TRBV4-3 combines with J gene TRBJ2-1, with a tentative D call TRBD1 (7 bases). The CDR3 nucleotides read TGCGCCAGCAGCCAAGATCGCAGGGGGGTGAATGAGCAGTTCTTC. This gives the protein CASSQDRRGVNEQFF.